The 3 T cell receptor beta chains listed next were all sequenced from one sample in a study of human T cells and chemical hapten exposure. TCRdb re-called the RACE reads with MiXCR, one entry per CDR3 protein. The sample has roughly 130,000 distinct CDR3 sequences, about 11% seen once; the top ten hold approximately 2.5%. Time point reported: patch test 3, about 24 weeks after DPC sensitization. Treatment described: therapeutic diphenylcyclopropenone sensitization with weekly scalp DPC. Sequences were derived from whole blood, sampled in connection with sensitization to the hapten diphenylcyclopropenone (DPC). These receptors were collected from a woman aged 50 to 65 with alopecia areata. Some clones in this sample may be carry-over from other donors' samples.

A few counts support this clonotype. CDR3 region: CASALEAGELFF. CDR3 sequence (DNA): TGTGCCAGTGCCCTAGAGGCCGGGGAGCTGTTTTTT. The J gene is TRBJ2-2, the V gene TRBV21-1; TRBD2 reflects the table's D call only, with no check against the DNA. TRBV21-1 is tagged as a pseudogene. The length of the CDR3 is 12 residues.

The chain recombines TRBV7-2 with TRBJ2-1; a possible D gene is TRBD2 (5 bases). The CDR3 has 11 amino acids. Germline V gene sequence: CDR1 SGHTA, CDR2 FQGNSA. V dropped 4 bases and J dropped 10 bases, with 8 bases sitting between them. The CDR3 is CASSWIAEQFF. The CDR3 DNA is TGTGCCAGCAGCTGGATAGCGGAGCAGTTCTTC.

The chain links TRBV2 to TRBJ2-1; D possibly uses TRBD1 or TRBD2 (5 bases each). V lost 6 bases and J 7 bases, leaving 16 bases between the germline ends. The germline gives CDR1 SNHLY, CDR2 FYNNEI. The CDR3 runs to 14 residues. The chain's CDR3 is CASSEGRGRNEQFF. The DNA of the CDR3 is TGTGCCAGCAGCGAGGGGAGAGGGCGGAATGAGCAGTTCTTC.